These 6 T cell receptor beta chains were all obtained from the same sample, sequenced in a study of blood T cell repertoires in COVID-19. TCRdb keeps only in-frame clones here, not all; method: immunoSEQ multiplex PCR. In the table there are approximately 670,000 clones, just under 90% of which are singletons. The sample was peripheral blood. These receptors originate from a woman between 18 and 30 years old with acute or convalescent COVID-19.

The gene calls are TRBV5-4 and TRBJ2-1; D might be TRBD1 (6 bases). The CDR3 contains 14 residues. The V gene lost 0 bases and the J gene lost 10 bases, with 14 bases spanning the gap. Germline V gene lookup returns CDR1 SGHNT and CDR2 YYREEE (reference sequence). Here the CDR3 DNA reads TGTGCCAGCAGCTTGGACGCAGGGGAGCGCGAGCAGTTCTTC. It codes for CASSLDAGEREQFF. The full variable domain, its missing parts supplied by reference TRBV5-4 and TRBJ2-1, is ETGVTQSPTHLIKTRGQQVTLRCSSQSGHNTVSWYQQALGQGPQFIFQYYREEENGRGNFPPRFSGLQFPNYSSELNVNALELDDSALYLCASSLDAGEREQFFGPGTRLTVL.

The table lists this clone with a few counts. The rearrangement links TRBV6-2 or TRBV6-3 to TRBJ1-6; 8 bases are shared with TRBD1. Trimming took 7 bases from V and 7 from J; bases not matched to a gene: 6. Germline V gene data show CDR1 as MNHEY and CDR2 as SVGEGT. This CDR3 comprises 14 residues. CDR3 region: CASTPGQENSPLHF. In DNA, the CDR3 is TGTGCCAGCACCCCGGGACAGGAGAATTCACCCCTCCACTTT.

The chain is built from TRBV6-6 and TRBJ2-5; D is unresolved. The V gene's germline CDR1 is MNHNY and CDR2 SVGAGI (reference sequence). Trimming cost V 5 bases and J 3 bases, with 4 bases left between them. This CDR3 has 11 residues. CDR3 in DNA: TGTGCCAGCAGTATAAAAGAGACCCAGTACTTC. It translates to CASSIKETQYF.

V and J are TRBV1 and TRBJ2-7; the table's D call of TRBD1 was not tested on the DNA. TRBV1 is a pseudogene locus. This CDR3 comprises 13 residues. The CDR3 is CTSSQGDTYEQYF. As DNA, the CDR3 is TGCACCAGCAGCCAAGGGGACACGTACGAGCAGTACTTC.

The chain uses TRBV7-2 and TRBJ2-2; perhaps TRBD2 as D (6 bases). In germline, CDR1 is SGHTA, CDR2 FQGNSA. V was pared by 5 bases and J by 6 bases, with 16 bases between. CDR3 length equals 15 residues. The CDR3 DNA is TGTGCCAGCAGCCCAAATGGGGGGATGGCCGGGGAGCTGTTTTTT. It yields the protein CASSPNGGMAGELFF.

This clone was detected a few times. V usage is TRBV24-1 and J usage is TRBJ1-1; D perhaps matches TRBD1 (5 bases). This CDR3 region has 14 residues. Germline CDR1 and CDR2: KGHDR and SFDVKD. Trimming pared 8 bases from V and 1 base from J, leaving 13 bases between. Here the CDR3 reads CATTATGENTEAFF. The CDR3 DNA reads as TGTGCCACCACCGCCACAGGAGAGAACACTGAAGCTTTCTTT.